This T cell receptor beta chain was recovered during a study of cytomegalovirus exposure and HLA in healthy donors. The PCR ran on 60 Vbeta and 13 Jbeta primers. Per the authors' pipeline: Tens of millions of unique TCR beta chains, 9 million to 14 million shared, were counted in a later analysis. Profiling relied on immunoSEQ multiplex PCR, and the TCRdb table lists in-frame clones only, not all of them. The DNA was the basis for D and trimming; V, J and clone size are from that table. The sample records tens of thousands of clones, roughly 80% being singletons. A note on this clone: Its antigen is unknown.

Findings of the study overall: The presence/absence work took it that sequencing depth was about the same across donors.

V was pared by 6 bases and J by 2 bases, with 5 bases of the junction left unmatched. The length of the CDR3 is 15 residues. Looked up from germline, CDR1 is WNHNN and CDR2 is SYGVQD (reference sequence). The TCR comes from a girl aged 2-10 years in good health and CMV-seropositive. The sequencing input was PBMCs. This chain connects TRBV10-1 to TRBJ2-7; 12 nucleotides agree with TRBD2. CDR3 residues: CASREGLAGTYEQYF. Written as DNA, the CDR3 is TGCGCCAGCAGAGAAGGACTAGCGGGAACCTACGAGCAGTACTTC.